These T cell receptor beta chains were read from a single sample in a study of blood T cell repertoires in COVID-19. Using immunoSEQ multiplex PCR, the repertoire was profiled, and TCRdb retains in-frame clones only, with some absent. Of fewer than 250,000 clones in the sample, roughly four fifths were seen once. Sequencing was performed on peripheral blood. The receptors shown here come from a woman in her seventies with acute or convalescent COVID-19. The CDR3 runs from the conserved cysteine through the conserved F or W. D genes are given only for firm matches. A clone size is listed for some rows: how often the clone was seen (once, few, many), or a class if it is expanded.

TGTGCTAGTGGTCCAAACACCGGGACAGGGACCCCCGGGGAGCTGTTTTTT | CASGPNTGTGTPGELFF | once | TRBJ2-2 | TRBV12-5 | TRBD1
TGTGCCAGCAGAACAGGGGGAGCAATTCAGCCCCAGCATTTT | CASRTGGAIQPQHF | NA | TRBJ1-5 | TRBV28 | TRBD1
TGTGCCAGCTCTCCCCAAAGCAGGGGGACTGAAGCTTTCTTT | CASSPQSRGTEAFF | NA | TRBJ1-1 | TRBV18 | TRBD1
TGCGCCAGCAGCTTGGGTTCAGGGGAGAATCAGCCCCAGCATTTT | CASSLGSGENQPQHF | few | TRBJ1-5 | TRBV5-1 | NA
TGTGCCAGCAGCAAGGGACAGGGAGGCTACACCTTC | CASSKGQGGYTF | NA | TRBJ1-2 | TRBV6-2/TRBV6-3 | TRBD1
TGCGCCAGCAGTGATCCGGGACAGGGCCACTATGGCTACACCTTC | CASSDPGQGHYGYTF | NA | TRBJ1-2 | TRBV10-2 | TRBD1
TGTGCCAGCAGTTTGTCCCCGGGACAGGGGGCGCGAGGCTACACCTTC | CASSLSPGQGARGYTF | once | TRBJ1-2 | TRBV28 | TRBD1
TGTGCCAGCAGCTTGTTCCGAGGACAGGGTGTTAGCGAAAAACTGTTTTTT | CASSLFRGQGVSEKLFF | NA | TRBJ1-4 | TRBV5-5 | TRBD1
TGTGCCAGCAGCTTAGGGGACAGAGCGTTAAGCTCCTACGAGCAGTACTTC | CASSLGDRALSSYEQYF | NA | TRBJ2-7 | TRBV7-2 | TRBD1
TGTGCCAGCAGTGCCCCAAGGGACAGGGTTGAGTATGGCTACACCTTC | CASSAPRDRVEYGYTF | NA | TRBJ1-2 | TRBV28 | TRBD1
TGCAGCGTTGCTATAGCGGGGGGGTACTACAATGAGCAGTTCTTC | CSVAIAGGYYNEQFF | NA | TRBJ2-1 | TRBV29-1 | TRBD2
TGTGCCAGCAGTACCCAGGAGGTAACTGAAGCTTTCTTT | CASSTQEVTEAFF | NA | TRBJ1-1 | TRBV12-3/TRBV12-4 | NA
TGTGCCAGCAGAACCGACAGGGTCCTTTACAATGAGCAGTTCTTC | CASRTDRVLYNEQFF | NA | TRBJ2-1 | TRBV11-2 | TRBD1
TGTGCCAGCAACCTACAGGGGGTAGACGAGACCCAGTACTTC | CASNLQGVDETQYF | once | TRBJ2-5 | TRBV2 | TRBD1
TGTGCCAGCAGGGGAGCGAGCTCTGGAAACACCATATATTTT | CASRGASSGNTIYF | NA | TRBJ1-3 | TRBV3-1/TRBV3-2 | NA
TGTGCCAGCAGCTTAGTCTCCGGAAACACCATATATTTT | CASSLVSGNTIYF | NA | TRBJ1-3 | TRBV7-8 | NA
TGTGCCACCAGCAGAGATCAGATCAGGGCAATAACGGGCTACACCTTC | CATSRDQIRAITGYTF | NA | TRBJ1-2 | TRBV15 | NA
TGTGCCAGCAGCTTAGGGGCTTCAGGGGGGCTCGTCTATGGCTACACCTTC | CASSLGASGGLVYGYTF | NA | TRBJ1-2 | TRBV7-2 | TRBD1
TGTGCCAGCAGTTTACCGACAGGGGGTCTCACTGAAGCTTTCTTT | CASSLPTGGLTEAFF | NA | TRBJ1-1 | TRBV28 | TRBD1
TGTGCCAGCAGCTTGGAACAGGACACTGAAGCTTTCTTT | CASSLEQDTEAFF | once | TRBJ1-1 | TRBV11-2 | NA
TGTGCCAGCAGCTTAGCCGGGACAGCGAACACTGAAGCTTTCTTT | CASSLAGTANTEAFF | NA | TRBJ1-1 | TRBV11-2 | TRBD1
TGTGCCAGCAGGACAGGCTCAACTAATGAAAAACTGTTTTTT | CASRTGSTNEKLFF | few | TRBJ1-4 | TRBV6-5 | NA
TGTGCCATCAGTGCCCCCACTAGCGGGGGCTACAATGAGCAGTTCTTC | CAISAPTSGGYNEQFF | NA | TRBJ2-1 | TRBV10-3 | TRBD2
TGTGCCAGCAGTTATGACGGGAACTATGGCTACACCTTC | CASSYDGNYGYTF | NA | TRBJ1-2 | TRBV6-5 | NA
TGTGCCAGCAGCTTAAGACAGAGTGAGGTTTCACCCCTCCACTTT | CASSLRQSEVSPLHF | many | TRBJ1-6 | TRBV9 | NA
TGTGCCAGCAGCTTCGGGACTAGCGGGGGGTATCACTTC | CASSFGTSGGYHF | NA | TRBJ2-5 | TRBV7-7 | TRBD2
TGCGCCAGCAGCCCGGGGGGCGCGTTCGGCTACACCTTC | CASSPGGAFGYTF | few | TRBJ1-2 | TRBV4-3 | NA
TGTGCCAGCAGCCAAGCCTCGGGGGGGCGACAAATCGGGGAGCTGTTTTTT | CASSQASGGRQIGELFF | NA | TRBJ2-2 | TRBV4-2 | TRBD2
TGTGCCAGCAGCCAAGTGGGACAAAGCAATCAGCCCCAGCATTTT | CASSQVGQSNQPQHF | NA | TRBJ1-5 | TRBV4-2 | NA
TGTGCCAGCAGCTTGGTTCGGGGAACAGATACGCAGTATTTT | CASSLVRGTDTQYF | NA | TRBJ2-3 | TRBV7-6 | NA
TGTGCCAGCAGCAGGACAGGGGGCCGCAATCAGCCCCAGCATTTT | CASSRTGGRNQPQHF | NA | TRBJ1-5 | TRBV7-2 | TRBD1
TGTGCCAGCAGCTTAAGTGGGGTTGGCAGGGGTGGCACTGAAGCTTTCTTT | CASSLSGVGRGGTEAFF | NA | TRBJ1-1 | TRBV7-9 | NA
TGTGCCAGCAGCGAAATAACGGGATTTGCGGGACAGGGAAATTCACCCCTCCACTTT | CASSEITGFAGQGNSPLHF | NA | TRBJ1-6 | TRBV4-2 | TRBD1
TGTGCCACCACGGACAGAGTGGGGTGGGGGGAGCTGTTTTTT | CATTDRVGWGELFF | NA | TRBJ2-2 | TRBV19 | NA
TGTGCCAGCAGTTACTCTTGGAGCACCGGGGAGCTGTTTTTT | CASSYSWSTGELFF | few | TRBJ2-2 | TRBV6-6 | NA
TGTGCTAGTGGTCTCAGGGCTGAGCAGTTCTTC | CASGLRAEQFF | NA | TRBJ2-1 | TRBV12-5 | NA
TGTGCCAGCAGCTCTATGGGACAGTTCTCTGGAAACACCATATATTTT | CASSSMGQFSGNTIYF | NA | TRBJ1-3 | TRBV7-2 | TRBD1
TGTGCCAGCAGCTTACAACAGGGAAACACCGGGGAGCTGTTTTTT | CASSLQQGNTGELFF | few | TRBJ2-2 | TRBV7-2 | NA
TGTGCCAGCAGCGTAGCGTCTAGCGGGGTGACCGGGGAGCTGTTTTTT | CASSVASSGVTGELFF | once | TRBJ2-2 | TRBV9 | TRBD2
TGTGCCAGTACAGGGGGATGGAGCTATGGCTACACCTTC | CASTGGWSYGYTF | NA | TRBJ1-2 | TRBV2 | TRBD1
TGCGCCAGCAGCGCAAATCCCGGGACAAATTACGAGCAGTACTTC | CASSANPGTNYEQYF | NA | TRBJ2-7 | TRBV5-1 | NA